Sequencing of this TCR beta chain was carried out in a study of T cell responses to AZD1222 COVID-19 vaccine. Overall study results and limits: Only a handful of people who got AZD1222 tested seropositive at baseline. Females made up more of the donors, who were largely white British, and clonal diversity may have come out too low.

Data came from immunoSEQ multiplex PCR; TCRdb stores just in-frame clones and leaves some out. Among about 130,000 clones listed, around 84% were seen once. Worth noting for this clone: Its cognate antigen is unknown.

The length of the CDR3 is 16 residues. V was pared by 2 bases and J by 4 bases, with 4 bases of the junction left unmatched. Germline V gene sequence: CDR1 KGHDR, CDR2 SFDVKD. The chain combines TRBV24-1 with TRBJ1-2; the match to TRBD1 covers 12 bases. The clonotype originates from an adult in good health. Sequences were derived from peripheral blood, sampled on day 0 of AZD1222 vaccination. The CDR3 DNA reads TGTGCCACCAGTGATTCAGGGACAGGGGGCGGCTATGGCTACACCTTC. Residues: CATSDSGTGGGYGYTF.